The rows below give T cell receptor beta chains drawn from one sample of a study of spatial heterogeneity in lung cancer. In TCRdb, the 5' RACE reads were re-called with MiXCR into one record per CDR3 protein. Altogether around 6,400 distinct CDR3 sequences are present, approximately 6.9% being singletons, with the ten largest covering roughly an eighth. Material: lung tumor tissue, obtained at surgery. The receptors were sampled from a male donor with early-stage non-small cell lung cancer. The CDR3 runs from the conserved cysteine through the conserved F or W. A D gene is named only where the DNA matches it firmly. Size values are once, few and many counts, or a class for expanded clones, and some rows have none.

>TRBV7-2|TRBJ2-5|TRBD2|.
TGTGCCAGCAGCTTAAACGGCGGGGGGAGTCCCCAAGAGACCCAGTACTTC
CASSLNGGGSPQETQYF
>TRBV7-8|TRBJ2-1|TRBD1|many
TGTGCCAGCAGCTTAAGGGGCGGGACAGGAGTTAACAATGAGCAGTTCTTC
CASSLRGGTGVNNEQFF
>TRBV30|TRBJ2-7|.|many
TGTGCCTGGAGTGTACTGTTGGGGGCCTACGAGCAGTACTTC
CAWSVLLGAYEQYF
>TRBV27|TRBJ1-6|.|medium-sized
TGTGCCAGTCAGCCGGTCTCCGGGACATTTTATAATTCACCCCTCCACTTT
CASQPVSGTFYNSPLHF
>TRBV9|TRBJ2-6|.|many
TGTGCCAGCAGCGCCCTACCCTCGTGGGGGGCTGGGGCCAACGTCCTGACTTTC
CASSALPSWGAGANVLTF
>TRBV20-1|TRBJ1-5|TRBD1|medium-sized
TGCAGTGCTAGGTTGGCAGGGGGTGGCAATCAGCCCCAGCATTTT
CSARLAGGGNQPQHF
>TRBV2|TRBJ2-7|.|medium-sized
TGTGCCAGCGGGACGGGAACCTACGAGCAGTACTTC
CASGTGTYEQYF
>TRBV11-2|TRBJ2-5|TRBD2|medium-sized
TGTGCCAGCAGCTTAGGTTTGGGACTAGCGGTACAAGAGACCCAGTACTTC
CASSLGLGLAVQETQYF
>TRBV7-9|TRBJ2-6|.|medium-sized
TGTGCCAGCATCCGTAAGGGGGTTCAAAGCTCTGGGGCCAACGTCCTGACTTTC
CASIRKGVQSSGANVLTF
>TRBV18|TRBJ2-1|TRBD2|medium-sized
TGTGCCAGCACATACTTAGGACTAGATGAGGATGAGCAGTTCTTC
CASTYLGLDEDEQFF
>TRBV27|TRBJ1-1|TRBD1|medium-sized
TGTGCCAGCAAAACGACGGGACAGGGCTCCATGAACACTGAAGCTTTCTTT
CASKTTGQGSMNTEAFF
>TRBV27|TRBJ2-4|TRBD2|many
TGTGCCAGCAGGGTCGGTATTGGGGGGGATGGAGCGTGGGACATTCAGTACTTC
CASRVGIGGDGAWDIQYF
>TRBV4-1|TRBJ2-6|TRBD1|many
TGCGCCAGCAGCCAACTGGGGACAGCCCCTGGGGCCAACGTCCTGACTTTC
CASSQLGTAPGANVLTF
>TRBV19|TRBJ1-4|.|.
TGTGCCAGTAGTACCAGGACAGCAACTAATGAAAAACTGTTTTTT
CASSTRTATNEKLFF
>TRBV5-6|TRBJ2-1|.|medium-sized
TGTGCCAGCAGCTCTTCAGACAATGAGCAGTTCTTC
CASSSSDNEQFF
>TRBV4-3|TRBJ1-1|TRBD1|many
TGCGCCAGCAGCCCCGACAGGGCCACTGAAGCTTTCTTT
CASSPDRATEAFF
>TRBV10-3|TRBJ2-7|TRBD2|medium-sized
TGTGCCATCAGTGAGCGGGAGGGCCTATTCGAGCAGTACTTC
CAISEREGLFEQYF
>TRBV4-3|TRBJ1-2|TRBD1|medium-sized
TGCGCCAGCAGCCAAGTTACGGACAGGGGACATGGCTACACCTTC
CASSQVTDRGHGYTF
>TRBV27|TRBJ2-1|.|many
TGTGCCAGCACCGCCCGACTGGACTACAATGAGCAGTTCTTC
CASTARLDYNEQFF
>TRBV12-3/TRBV12-4|TRBJ1-1|.|.
TGTGCCAGCAGTTGGGGGCCCGCTGAAGCTTTCTTT
CASSWGPAEAFF
>TRBV20-1|TRBJ1-3|TRBD1|many
TGCAGTGCTAGCCCAGGGGGAGGAAACACCATATATTTT
CSASPGGGNTIYF
>TRBV4-3|TRBJ1-6|.|many
TGCGCCAGCAGCCAATCCCAGGGGAGAGTCAATTCACCCCTCCACTTT
CASSQSQGRVNSPLHF
>TRBV3-1|TRBJ2-7|.|many
TGTGCCAGCAGCCAAGCGAGTGTCGAGCAGTACTTC
CASSQASVEQYF
>TRBV9|TRBJ1-3|.|medium-sized
TGTGCCAGCAGCGGGAGGTCCCCGACTGGAAACACCATATATTTT
CASSGRSPTGNTIYF
>TRBV11-2|TRBJ2-7|TRBD1|medium-sized
TGTGCCAGCAGCCAGACAGGGGAGGCCTACGAGCAGTACTTC
CASSQTGEAYEQYF
>TRBV3-1|TRBJ2-5|.|many
TGTGCCAGCAGCCTCCCACCCCAAGAGACCCAGTACTTC
CASSLPPQETQYF
>TRBV10-3|TRBJ1-2|.|medium-sized
TGTGCCATCAAGGCCAGGGCCTTAGACTATGGCTACACCTTC
CAIKARALDYGYTF
>TRBV6-6|TRBJ1-6|.|many
TGTGCCAGCAGCCCACGCGGGAGCTCCTATAATTCACCCCTCCACTTT
CASSPRGSSYNSPLHF
>TRBV14|TRBJ2-7|.|few
TGTGCCAGCAGCCAAGCCCGATACGAGCAGTACTTC
CASSQARYEQYF
>TRBV20-1|TRBJ2-7|.|many
TGCAGTGCTAGAGGGTACAGGGAATACGAGCAGTACTTC
CSARGYREYEQYF
>TRBV6-5|TRBJ2-7|TRBD2|medium-sized
TGTGCCAGCAGTTACGGCGCTAGCGGGACCTACGAGCAGTACTTC
CASSYGASGTYEQYF
>TRBV18|TRBJ1-4|TRBD1|medium-sized
TGTGCCAGCTCACGGGGACAGCTGAATGAAAAACTGTTTTTT
CASSRGQLNEKLFF
>TRBV6-2/TRBV6-3|TRBJ2-2|TRBD2|many
TGTGCCAGCAGTCCGAGCGGGGGGAACACCGGGGAGCTGTTTTTT
CASSPSGGNTGELFF
>TRBV6-5|TRBJ2-2|TRBD2|medium-sized
TGTGCCAGCAGTTACAAGGGACTAGCGGGGACCGGGGAGCTGTTTTTT
CASSYKGLAGTGELFF
>TRBV29-1|TRBJ1-2|.|medium-sized
TGCAGCGTGTCAGGTGGGAACTATGGCTACACCTTC
CSVSGGNYGYTF
>TRBV7-2|TRBJ1-1|TRBD1|many
TGTGCCAGCAGAACGGACAGGGATGCCGGTGAAGCTTTCTTT
CASRTDRDAGEAFF
>TRBV4-1|TRBJ2-1|.|many
TGCGCCAGCAGCCAAGATACCGCGGTATACAATGAGCAGTTCTTC
CASSQDTAVYNEQFF
>TRBV6-1|TRBJ2-7|TRBD2|.
TGTGCCAGCAGCCAAACTAGCGGGGGATCCTACGAGCAGTACTTC
CASSQTSGGSYEQYF
>TRBV7-9|TRBJ2-7|.|many
TGTGCCAGCAGCTTAGTCTCTAGCAGACCCTACGAGCAGTACTTC
CASSLVSSRPYEQYF
>TRBV29-1|TRBJ2-5|.|many
TGCAGCGTACCGGAGGGGCAGGGTCAAGAGACCCAGTACTTC
CSVPEGQGQETQYF
>TRBV7-2|TRBJ2-3|TRBD1|medium-sized
TGTGCCAGCAGCTTAGCCGGGACAGGGGGCACAGATACGCAGTATTTT
CASSLAGTGGTDTQYF
>TRBV4-1|TRBJ2-5|TRBD1|medium-sized
TGCGCCAGCAGCCAAGGCGATACCGGGACAGGGCAAGAGACCCAGTACTTC
CASSQGDTGTGQETQYF
>TRBV20-1|TRBJ1-1|.|many
TGCAGTGCCTCTGACAACTTGAACACTGAAGCTTTCTTT
CSASDNLNTEAFF
>TRBV28|TRBJ2-2|.|medium-sized
TGTGCCAGCAGACCCACATACAGGGCCGGGGAGCTGTTTTTT
CASRPTYRAGELFF
>TRBV28|TRBJ2-1|.|medium-sized
TGTGCCAGCACCGATTACAGGGGGGGGTACAATGAGCAGTTCTTC
CASTDYRGGYNEQFF
>TRBV11-2|TRBJ2-3|.|many
TGTGCCAGCAGCTTAAACGCGATAGATACGCAGTATTTT
CASSLNAIDTQYF
>TRBV4-1|TRBJ2-7|.|many
TGCGCCAGCAGCCAAGAGTCAGTCCTGACCTACGAGCAGTACTTC
CASSQESVLTYEQYF
>TRBV10-2|TRBJ2-3|.|.
TGCGCCAGCGGCCCCCCCGAGGGGGAGTTGGGCACAGATACGCAGTATTTT
CASGPPEGELGTDTQYF
>TRBV7-6|TRBJ2-1|TRBD2|many
TGTGCCAGCAGCCACCATCTAGCGGGGGGAAACAATGAGCAGTTCTTC
CASSHHLAGGNNEQFF
>TRBV20-1|TRBJ1-3|.|many
TGCAGTGCTAGACGCGTGCAAAACACCATATATTTT
CSARRVQNTIYF
>TRBV7-2|TRBJ2-7|TRBD2|many
TGTGCCAGCAGCCTCAGACTAGCGGGACCCTACGAGCAGTACTTC
CASSLRLAGPYEQYF
>TRBV12-3/TRBV12-4|TRBJ2-3|.|medium-sized
TGTGCCAGCACCTCCCGTCTCAAGACGCAGTATTTT
CASTSRLKTQYF
>TRBV12-3/TRBV12-4|TRBJ2-3|TRBD2|many
TGTGCCAGCAGCCTTACTAGCGGGGGGGCCCATACGCAGTATTTT
CASSLTSGGAHTQYF
>TRBV27|TRBJ2-7|.|many
TGTGCCAGCAGTCCAGGATCCTACGAGCAGTACTTC
CASSPGSYEQYF
>TRBV6-2/TRBV6-3|TRBJ1-5|.|many
TGTGCCAGCAGTTTGGATCCTAGGGGGGGATTAAGCAATCAGCCCCAGCATTTT
CASSLDPRGGLSNQPQHF
>TRBV23-1|TRBJ2-1|TRBD1|many
TGCGCCAGCAGTCAATGGGGGACAGGGTGGGCCTACAATGAGCAGTTCTTC
CASSQWGTGWAYNEQFF
>TRBV7-9|TRBJ1-2|.|many
TGTGCCAGCAGTCAAGGGGCAGGGGTAGTGTCCTATGGCTACACCTTC
CASSQGAGVVSYGYTF
>TRBV20-1|TRBJ1-1|TRBD1|medium-sized
TGCAGTGCTAGAGATCTCCGGACAGGGAACACTGAAGCTTTCTTT
CSARDLRTGNTEAFF